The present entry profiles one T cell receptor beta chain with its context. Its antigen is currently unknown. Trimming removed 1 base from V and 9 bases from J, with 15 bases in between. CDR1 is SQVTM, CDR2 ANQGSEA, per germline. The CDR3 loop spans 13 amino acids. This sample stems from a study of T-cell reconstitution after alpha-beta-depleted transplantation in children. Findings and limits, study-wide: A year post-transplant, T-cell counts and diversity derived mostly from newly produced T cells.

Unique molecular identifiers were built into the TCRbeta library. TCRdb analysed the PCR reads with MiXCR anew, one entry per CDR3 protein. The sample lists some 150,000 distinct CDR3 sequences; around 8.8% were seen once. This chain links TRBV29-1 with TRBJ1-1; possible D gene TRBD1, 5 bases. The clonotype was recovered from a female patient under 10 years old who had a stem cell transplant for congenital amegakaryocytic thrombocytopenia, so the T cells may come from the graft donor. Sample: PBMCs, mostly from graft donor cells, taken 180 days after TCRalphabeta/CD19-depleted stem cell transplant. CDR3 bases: TGCAGCGTTGAAGTAGGCGTCGGGGGGAAAGCTTTCTTT. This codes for CSVEVGVGGKAFF. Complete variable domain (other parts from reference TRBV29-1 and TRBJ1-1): SAVISQKPSRDICQRGTSLTIQCQVDSQVTMMFWYRQQPGQSLTLIATANQGSEATYESGFVIDKFPISRPNLTFSTLTVSNMSPEDSSIYLCSVEVGVGGKAFFGQGTRLTVV.